Given below is one TCR beta chain in context. What antigen it recognizes has not been identified. No quality values exist for individual bases; no much larger clone is one base distant. In total, fewer than 750 healthy bone marrow donors made up the cohort. Cohort members were all nominally healthy when sampled, although unrecorded immune exposures were likely present. The donor tested CMV seronegative and was one of the 352 seronegative cohort members. A peripheral blood sample was collected from each donor, and TCR beta sequencing was performed on peripheral blood mononuclear cells. The Qiagen DNeasy Blood Extraction Kit was used to extract genomic DNA from the blood cell samples. The data belong to a study of cytomegalovirus exposure and HLA in healthy donors (dated by TCRdb to the late 2010s). As for the study more broadly: In an earlier analysis of roughly 590 of the donors, 250 to 300 Gb of sequence data and 90 million to 120 million unique TCR beta sequences from roughly 200 million T cells were reported. Approximately 300 gigabases of sequencing data and about 92 million unique TCR sequences made up an early release that covered roughly 670 HLA-typed donors. The genetic ancestry cluster associated with self-reported Caucasian donors included about four fifths of the approximately 430 genotyped donors. The aim of the study was to test whether cataloging public T cell receptors could identify signatures of past pathogen exposure. The T cell repertoires of 550 to 850 subjects were profiled by immunosequencing and related to cytomegalovirus serostatus. Along with the approximately 700-subject first cohort, a separate validation cohort of approximately 110 different subjects was used. To predict cytomegalovirus infection status, the study combined high-throughput TCR immunosequencing, statistical association of individual TCRs with disease status, and machine learning. A later analysis re-examined previously published TCR beta repertoires from just over 650 donors and added high-resolution HLA genotyping to investigate patterns of TCR occurrence. The later analysis used no new phenotypic data to find candidate immune exposures, relying instead on TCR beta sequences and their occurrence across donors. An earlier analysis of approximately 500 of the donors applied high-throughput TCR beta sequencing to assess whether each TCR beta V gene segment acted as functional or pseudogenic. Donor age, sex, ethnicity and CMV serostatus were compiled alongside the repertoire data. Genome-wide SNP genotypes for about 65% of the roughly 670 donors were used in a later genetic analysis, which treated that subset as a discovery cohort. All discovery cohort repertoires had been generated on a single sequencing platform. HLA typing covered class I and class II loci at four-digit resolution. Typing coverage differed by locus: A, B, C, DRB1 and DQB1 were typed in roughly 620-640 donors, DQA1 in roughly 510, DPA1 in 600 to 610, and DPB1 in around 490. Because of strong linkage in the cohort, five DR-DQ haplotypes were treated as single units for association and clustering. On average, around 240,000 unique TCR beta nucleotide sequences were sequenced per donor among a few hundred genotyped donors of the cohort, with approximately 18% of those sequences being non-productive. The paper as a whole reports these results and caveats: While some public TCRs were present in many individuals, most TCR sequences turned up only very rarely across donors. Compared with equally common non-associated chains, HLA-associated TCR beta chains in a later analysis were more clonally expanded and had lower generation probabilities. Specific HLA alleles were associated with more than 15,000 TCR beta sequences at a false discovery rate of 0.05 in a later analysis. Cytomegalovirus status was reported to be diagnosed by the classifier with high specificity and sensitivity in both the original and validation cohorts. Roughly uniform sequencing depth across donors was assumed in presence/absence analyses, although this assumption may not hold. In a later analysis, the rate of TCR association differed among HLA loci, with DRB1 alleles having the most associated TCRs and HLA-C alleles having the fewest. Strong co-occurrence of HLA alleles, especially DR and DQ, made assigning TCR associations to individual alleles difficult. In the study, around 150 TCR beta chains were listed as associated with cytomegalovirus. In vitro tests confirmed that a few of the cytomegalovirus-associated TCR beta chains recognize cytomegalovirus antigens. In a later genetic analysis, a missense DCLRE1C variant was associated with V-gene and J-gene trimming of TCR beta chains, and the association was replicated in an independent cohort. A further reported finding was that TCR beta sequences accurately predicted the HLA-A and HLA-B alleles for most subjects in the first cohort. Because the 87-base-pair reads could not distinguish some IMGT-functional V segments, including TRBV6-2 and TRBV6-3, those segments were excluded. Compared with the roughly 710-donor mean, donors in an Asian-associated ancestry cluster had fewer N-insertions in productive TCRs, according to a later genetic analysis. A later analysis reported that several top co-occurrence clusters appeared linked to parvovirus B19, influenza, CMV and Epstein-Barr virus. Because some donors lacked HLA typing at each locus, the association tests relied only on the typed subset. Over 15 rarely observed V segments, including chromosome 9 orphons, were excluded from the earlier analysis of approximately 600 of the donors because counts were too low. Correlated functional status among segregating V segments might be attributable to linkage disequilibrium, but an unknown experimental factor could not be ruled out. In this cohort, only TCR beta chains were sequenced, and detectable features were limited by the absence of alpha or paired-chain data. A cluster of highly shared sequence variants was judged likely to represent a technical artifact of the sequencing pipeline. CMV serostatus was the only immune exposure information available for the cohort. A later analysis found that most CMV-associated TCR beta chains appeared HLA-restricted, with HLA associations seemingly driven largely by CMV exposure. According to the authors, the approach could potentially be generalized to other disease states and immunological phenotypes. An earlier analysis of some 590 of the donors showed that most TCR beta V segments appeared in productive rearrangements either about 90% or about 30% of the time, which broadly matched IMGT annotations.

The library was made by the immunoSEQ multiplex PCR assay. A mixture of 60 forward primers for TCR Vbeta segments and 13 reverse primers for TCR Jbeta segments was used in the multiplex PCR. A multiplex PCR assay on genomic DNA amplified the CDR3 region of rearranged TCR beta genes. The amplified TCR beta libraries were sequenced on the Illumina HiSeq System as 87-base-pair reads. The paper's data handling went like this. A later analysis tallied roughly 76 million unique TCR beta chains across the approximately 670 repertoires, and approximately 11 million of those chains were shared by two or more donors. To remove PCR and sequencing errors, raw reads were error-corrected and collapsed into unique sequences using a nearest-neighbor algorithm that merged closely related sequences. V, D and J gene segments were assigned by aligning CDR3 sequences to IMGT reference sequences. For a sequence to be retained, at least a six-nucleotide match to both a V gene segment and a J gene segment was required. Rearrangements were classified as productive when the CDR3 lacked stop codons and remained in frame with V and J, and all other rearrangements were classified as non-productive. Following IMGT convention, CDR3 was defined as the stretch from the second conserved V-encoded cysteine to the conserved J-encoded phenylalanine. The earlier analysis of about 620 of the donors excluded sequences that lacked an unambiguous match to a single V gene segment. An earlier analysis of 450 to 650 of the donors called V segments functional above 56.7% productive rearrangements and segregating when the between-donor standard deviation exceeded 5%. A statistical classification framework was built for diagnosing cytomegalovirus status from the catalog of TCR beta chain sequences. In a later analysis, TCR nucleotide sequences were compared against IMGT/GENE-DB human TR gene sequences so that V and J genes could be assigned. In a later analysis, CDR3 sequences and most-parsimonious VDJ recombination scenarios were assigned using the TCRdist pipeline. In a later analysis, each TCR beta chain was defined by its CDR3 amino acid sequence together with its V-gene family, and reads without a unique V-gene family were excluded. A later analysis removed several hundred highly shared, low-generation-probability nucleotide sequences to deal with suspected cross-contamination and a sequencing artifact. In a later analysis, a clonal expansion index was calculated for each public chain from normalized within-repertoire ranks of inferred template counts. A later analysis computed generation probabilities with a VDJ recombination model fitted to out-of-frame rearrangements, and checked the results against IGoR. In a later analysis, hypergeometric tests were used to score TCR-TCR, TCR-HLA and TCR-CMV co-occurrence, with a repertoire-size bias correction applied to TCR pairs. To estimate false discovery rates, a later analysis permuted the HLA or CMV assignments 20 times. In a later analysis, co-occurring TCRs were grouped with DBSCAN, and TCRdist sequence similarity was added when clustering was performed within HLA-allele-positive subsets. Co-occurrence clustering excluded repertoires with fewer than 30,000 or more than 120,000 public chains, plus five with anomalous nucleotide sharing. TCRdb retrieved this table from immuneACCESS and kept in-frame rearrangements only. Not all clones are present; in checked studies, unresolved V genes account for under half, and no reason is known for the remainder. D and trimming come from the DNA, and the V and J calls and clone size come from that table. The sample table lists 110,000 to 150,000 clones, roughly 70% of them with a count of one. Around 7% of the sample is held by the ten biggest clonotypes.

CDR1 MDHEN and CDR2 SYDVKM were looked up in the germline V gene. Inclusive of the bounding cysteine and phenylalanine, the CDR3 is 12 residues long. Just the 36-base CDR3 DNA is kept, in frame starting at base 1. V gives up 2 bases and J gives up 4 bases, and the segment between their germline ends measures 6 bases. The chain uses TRBV28 and TRBJ2-7, with the D gene not clear enough to name. The sequence was obtained from a young man in good health and CMV-seronegative. Material for sequencing was PBMCs. The CDR3 protein sequence reads: CASSLSRYEQYF. DNA sequence: TGTGCCAGCAGTTTAAGTCGGTACGAGCAGTACTTC.